The next 19 T cell receptor beta chains were all read from a single sample in a study of persistence of HIV-infected CD4 T cells. The libraries were made with immunoSEQ version 4 in survey mode. Assay used: immunoSEQ multiplex PCR; TCRdb lists only in-frame clones, some missing. The sample shows approximately 46,000 clones, about 90% of them seen only once. Nonspecific anti-CD3/anti-CD28 bead stimulation represents the broad CD4+ T cell repertoire. CD4+ T cells upregulating both CD40 ligand and CD69 were sorted as responding cells. These receptors' antigens are unknown. The sample consisted of CD4+ T cells sorted from PBMCs after 18-hour stimulation, taken from a patient who received antiretroviral therapy. These receptor sequences come from an adult woman with HIV who was CMV-seropositive.

About this clone itself: The same CDR3 arises from other DNA sequences in this sample as well. This chain joins TRBV9 and TRBJ1-1; TRBD1 aligns across 7 bases. Unmatched junction bases numbered 4, after V lost 4 bases and J lost 1 base. The germline V gene has CDR1 SGDLS and CDR2 YYNGEE. The CDR3 runs 14 residues. CDR3 loop: CASSPGQQNTEAFF. CDR3 DNA: TGTGCCAGCAGCCCGGGACAGCAGAACACTGAAGCTTTCTTT.

V is TRBV25-1 and J is TRBJ2-2, with D possibly TRBD1 on 6 matching bases. Germline CDR1 reads MGHDK; CDR2 reads SYGVNS. Deletions cut 10 bases from V and 4 bases from J, with 22 bases between. The CDR3 is made up of 16 amino acids. Here the CDR3 DNA reads TGTGCCACCCGCCCCAGGGATCAGGGGATCACCGGGGAGCTGTTTTTT. Translating gives CATRPRDQGITGELFF.

The chain is built from TRBV6-5 and TRBJ2-1, with 13 bases fitting TRBD2. The V gene end was trimmed by 2 bases and the J gene end by 6 bases; junction bases not matched to a gene: 4. The CDR3 is made up of 16 amino acids. The germline V gene has CDR1 MNHEY and CDR2 SVGAGI. CDR3 protein: CASSYPTSGRGNEQFF. CDR3 coding DNA: TGTGCCAGCAGTTACCCAACTAGCGGGAGGGGCAATGAGCAGTTCTTC.

The genes are TRBV5-1 and TRBJ1-1; unclear D gene. With 0 bases removed from V and 6 bases from J, the gap between germline ends came to 15 bases. The CDR3 runs 15 residues. The germline CDR1 and CDR2 sequences are SGHRS and YFSETQ. The CDR3 sequence is CASSLDQTRGAEAFF. The CDR3 coding sequence is TGCGCCAGCAGCTTGGATCAAACCCGGGGAGCTGAAGCTTTCTTT.

The gene calls are TRBV28 and TRBJ1-6; 9 bases are a match to TRBD1. The CDR3 length is 18 residues. The ends lost 4 bases at V and 6 bases at J; junction bases unmatched: 13. Germline assignment: CDR1 MDHEN and CDR2 SYDVKM. DNA for the CDR3: TGTGCCAGCAGTTCCCATGGGACAGGGATTATTGGTAATTCACCCCTCCACTTT. Translation gives CASSSHGTGIIGNSPLHF.

The chain uses TRBV5-1 and TRBJ1-3; no reliable D call. Trimming took 2 bases from V and 0 from J, leaving 12 bases between them. This CDR3 contains 16 residues. In germline, CDR1 is SGHRS, CDR2 YFSETQ. The CDR3 region is CASSLGPLSSGNTIYF. The CDR3 nucleotides are TGCGCCAGCAGCTTAGGGCCTCTTAGCTCTGGAAACACCATATATTTT. The whole variable domain, remainder taken from reference TRBV5-1 and TRBJ1-3, is KAGVTQTPRYLIKTRGQQVTLSCSPISGHRSVSWYQQTPGQGLQFLFEYFSETQRNKGNFPGRFSGRQFSNSRSEMNVSTLELGDSALYLCASSLGPLSSGNTIYFGEGSWLTVV.

The chain recombines TRBV3-1 (or the pseudogene TRBV3-2) with TRBJ1-6, with TRBD1 identical over 7 bases. J gave up 6 bases and V 4 bases, and 9 bases lay outside the gene matches. CDR3 size: 16 residues. Looked up from germline, CDR1 is LGHDT and CDR2 is YNNKEL (reference sequence). The chain's CDR3 is CASSPFPGTANSPLHF. The CDR3 nucleotides read TGTGCCAGCAGCCCTTTCCCCGGGACAGCTAATTCACCCCTCCACTTT.

The genes are TRBV28 and TRBJ1-2, with D unclear. The V end lost 4 bases, the J end lost 1 base, and 7 bases lay between the germline ends. This CDR3 spans 13 amino acids. CDR1 and CDR2 (germline): MDHEN, SYDVKM. In nucleotides, the CDR3 is TGTGCCAGCAGTTCTTTTCTTAACTATGGCTACACCTTC. Encoded protein: CASSSFLNYGYTF.

This chain uses TRBV10-1 with TRBJ2-3; possibly TRBD1 or TRBD2 for D (5 bases each). Germline V CDR1 and CDR2: WNHNN, SYGVQD (reference sequence). Trimming pared 7 bases from V and 0 bases from J, leaving 11 bases between. This CDR3 is built from 14 residues. The CDR3 DNA is TGCGCCAGCACCCGGGACGCTAGCACAGATACGCAGTATTTT. It translates to CASTRDASTDTQYF.

The rearrangement uses TRBV5-1 and TRBJ1-1; 8 bases agree with TRBD1. The germline gives CDR1 SGHRS, CDR2 YFSETQ. The CDR3 has 14 residues. The J segment lost 4 bases and the V segment lost 4 bases, leaving 6 bases of the junction unmatched. In nucleotides, the CDR3 is TGCGCCAGCAGCGAACATACAGGGGGCACTGAAGCTTTCTTT. This encodes CASSEHTGGTEAFF.

This clone was detected a few times. The rearrangement joins TRBV6-5 to TRBJ2-7; D is perhaps TRBD1 (6 bases). This CDR3 is built from 12 residues. Trimming left V 6 bases short and J 6 bases short, with 12 bases between. CDR1 is MNHEY, CDR2 SVGAGI, per germline. The CDR3 loop reads CASRIQGGEQYF. DNA of the CDR3: TGTGCCAGCAGGATTCAAGGGGGCGAGCAGTACTTC.

The chain carries TRBV5-1 and TRBJ2-5; unclear D gene. Per germline, CDR1 SGHRS and CDR2 YFSETQ. The CDR3 is 12 residues long. V lost 5 bases to trimming and J lost 2 bases, with 7 bases between them. In DNA form, the CDR3 reads TGCGCCAGCAGAGTCAGTCAAGAGACCCAGTACTTC. Translation: CASRVSQETQYF.

V usage is TRBV5-1 and J usage is TRBJ2-1; D call uncertain. This CDR3 has 15 residues. CDR1 SGHRS and CDR2 YFSETQ come from the germline V gene. The germline V and J ends were trimmed by 6 bases and 0 bases, with 13 bases remaining between them. CDR3 region: CASTPTPSSYNEQFF. The CDR3 DNA sequence: TGCGCCAGCACCCCTACTCCTAGCTCCTACAATGAGCAGTTCTTC.

The chain is built from TRBV7-7 and TRBJ2-6, with unresolved D. Trimming took off 5 bases at V and 0 bases at J, with 8 bases between the two ends. This CDR3 has 15 residues. Germline CDR1 is SSHAT and CDR2 is FNYEAQ (reference sequence). This chain's CDR3 is CASSPALSGANVLTF. In nucleotides, the CDR3 is TGTGCCAGCAGCCCTGCCCTCTCTGGGGCCAACGTCCTGACTTTC.

J is TRBJ2-2 and V is TRBV10-3, with no clear D. Trimming cost V 5 bases and J 0 bases, with 4 bases left between them. Looked up from germline, CDR1 is ENHRY and CDR2 is SYGVKD. This CDR3 has 13 amino acids. This chain's CDR3 is CAISSTNTGELFF. For the CDR3, the DNA is TGTGCCATCAGTTCGACGAACACCGGGGAGCTGTTTTTT.

J is TRBJ2-3 and V is TRBV11-3; D is possibly TRBD1 (6 bases). The germline V and J ends were trimmed by 5 bases and 6 bases, with 9 bases remaining between them. The CDR3 is 12 residues long. CDR1 is SGHNT and CDR2 is YENEEA in the germline V gene. This CDR3 reads CASSPDRDTQYF. CDR3 DNA sequence: TGTGCCAGCAGCCCCGACAGGGATACGCAGTATTTT.

The chain carries TRBV6-5 and TRBJ2-7; 7 nucleotides match TRBD1. Germline assignment: CDR1 MNHEY and CDR2 SVGAGI. With V trimmed by 6 bases and J by 1 base, 3 bases remained unmatched. This CDR3 is 13 amino acids long. Here the CDR3 reads CASRGDSSYEQYF. The CDR3 DNA reads TGTGCCAGCAGAGGGGACAGTTCCTACGAGCAGTACTTC.

The chain uses TRBV5-4 and TRBJ1-5; 7 bases are a match to TRBD1. Per germline, CDR1 SGHNT and CDR2 YYREEE (reference sequence). The CDR3 contains 15 residues. Germline trimming cut 4 bases from V and 0 bases from J; bases unmatched to any gene: 4. The CDR3 reads CASSHDRDSNQPQHF. In DNA form, the CDR3 reads TGTGCCAGCAGCCATGACAGGGATAGCAATCAGCCCCAGCATTTT.

Points on this clone: At one end the junction does not follow the germline gene, possibly because of a read error. This chain connects TRBV5-5 to TRBJ1-1; D may be TRBD1 (5 bases). The CDR3 is made up of 13 amino acids. Germline-derived CDR1 and CDR2 are SGHKS and YYEKEE (reference sequence). CDR3 sequence: CASQGLSNAEAFF. CDR3 coding DNA: TGTGCCAGCCAGGGACTCTCGAACGCTGAAGCTTTCTTT.